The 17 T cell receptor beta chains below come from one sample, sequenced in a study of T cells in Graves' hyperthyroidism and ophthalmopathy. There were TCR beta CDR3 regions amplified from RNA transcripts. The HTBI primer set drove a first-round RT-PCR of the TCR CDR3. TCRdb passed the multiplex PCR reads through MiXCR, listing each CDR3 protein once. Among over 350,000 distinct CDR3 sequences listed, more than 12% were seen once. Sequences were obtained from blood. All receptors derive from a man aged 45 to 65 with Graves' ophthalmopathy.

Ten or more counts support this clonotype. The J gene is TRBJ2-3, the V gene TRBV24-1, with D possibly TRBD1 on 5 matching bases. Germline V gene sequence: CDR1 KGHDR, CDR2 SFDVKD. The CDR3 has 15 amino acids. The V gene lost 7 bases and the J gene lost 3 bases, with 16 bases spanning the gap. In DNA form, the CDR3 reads TGTGCCACCAGAGCACAGGCCAAAGAGACAGATACGCAGTATTTT. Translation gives CATRAQAKETDTQYF.

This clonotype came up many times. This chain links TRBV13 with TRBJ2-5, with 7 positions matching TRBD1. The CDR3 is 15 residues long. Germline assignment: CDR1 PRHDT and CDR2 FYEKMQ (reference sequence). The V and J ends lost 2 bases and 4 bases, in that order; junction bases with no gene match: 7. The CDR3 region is CASSLQTGNLETQYF. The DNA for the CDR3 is TGTGCCAGCAGCTTACAGACAGGGAATCTAGAGACCCAGTACTTC.

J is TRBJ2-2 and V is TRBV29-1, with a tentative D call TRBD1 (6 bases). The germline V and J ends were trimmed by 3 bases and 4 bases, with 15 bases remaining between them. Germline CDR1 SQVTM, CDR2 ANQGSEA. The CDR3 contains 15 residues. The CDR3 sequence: CSVDPTGSGTGELFF. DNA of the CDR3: TGCAGCGTTGACCCTACAGGGAGTGGCACCGGGGAGCTGTTTTTT.

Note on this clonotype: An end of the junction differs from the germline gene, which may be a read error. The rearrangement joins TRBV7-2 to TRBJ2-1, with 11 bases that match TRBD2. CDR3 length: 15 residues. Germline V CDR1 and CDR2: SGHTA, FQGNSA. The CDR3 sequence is CASSLSASGRNGQFF. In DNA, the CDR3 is TGTGCCAGCAGCTTATCGGCTAGCGGGAGGAATGGGCAGTTCTTC.

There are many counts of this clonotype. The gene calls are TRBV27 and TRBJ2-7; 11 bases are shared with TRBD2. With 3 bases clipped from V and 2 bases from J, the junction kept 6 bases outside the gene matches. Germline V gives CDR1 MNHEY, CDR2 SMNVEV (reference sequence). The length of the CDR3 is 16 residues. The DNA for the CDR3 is TGTGCCAGCAGTTTGTTGACTAGCGGGATAGCCTACGAGCAGTACTTC. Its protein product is CASSLLTSGIAYEQYF.

CDR3 nucleotide sequence: TGTGCCAGCAAACACTCTCCCGGGACAGCGGGTTTCTCTGGGGCCAACGTCCTGACTTTC. This translates into CASKHSPGTAGFSGANVLTF. V usage is TRBV28 and J usage is TRBJ2-6; perhaps TRBD1 as D (7 bases). The V end was cut by 7 bases, the J end by 0 bases, with 25 bases between. Germline V gene sequence: CDR1 MDHEN, CDR2 SYDVKM. The CDR3 is made up of 20 amino acids.

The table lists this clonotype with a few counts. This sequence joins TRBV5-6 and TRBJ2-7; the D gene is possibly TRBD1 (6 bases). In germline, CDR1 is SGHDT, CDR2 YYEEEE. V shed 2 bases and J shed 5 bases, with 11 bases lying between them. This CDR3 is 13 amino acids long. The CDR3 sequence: CASSFGQSNEQYF. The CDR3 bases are TGTGCCAGCAGCTTCGGACAGAGTAACGAGCAGTACTTC.

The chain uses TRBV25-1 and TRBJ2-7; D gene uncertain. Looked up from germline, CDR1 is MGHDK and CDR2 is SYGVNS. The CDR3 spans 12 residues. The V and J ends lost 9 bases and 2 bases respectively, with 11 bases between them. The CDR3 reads CARAKGTYEQYF. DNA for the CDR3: TGTGCCAGGGCGAAGGGAACCTACGAGCAGTACTTC.

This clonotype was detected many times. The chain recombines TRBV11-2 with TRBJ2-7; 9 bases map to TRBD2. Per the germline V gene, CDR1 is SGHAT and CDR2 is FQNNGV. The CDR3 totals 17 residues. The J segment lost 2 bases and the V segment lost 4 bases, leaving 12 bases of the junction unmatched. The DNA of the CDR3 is TGTGCCAGCAGCTGGTCGGTAGCGGGAGATATCCCCTACGAGCAGTACTTC. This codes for CASSWSVAGDIPYEQYF.

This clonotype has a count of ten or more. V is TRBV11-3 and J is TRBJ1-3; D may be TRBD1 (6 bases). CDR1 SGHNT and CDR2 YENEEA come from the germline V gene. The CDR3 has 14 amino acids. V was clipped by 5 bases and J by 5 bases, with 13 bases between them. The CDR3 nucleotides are TGTGCCAGCAGCAAACAGGGTCGACGAAACACCATATATTTT. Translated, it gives CASSKQGRRNTIYF. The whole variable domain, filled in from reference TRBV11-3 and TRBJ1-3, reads EAGVVQSPRYKIIEKKQPVAFWCNPISGHNTLYWYLQNLGQGPELLIRYENEEAVDDSQLPKDRFSAERLKGVDSTLKIQPAELGDSAVYLCASSKQGRRNTIYFGEGSWLTVV.

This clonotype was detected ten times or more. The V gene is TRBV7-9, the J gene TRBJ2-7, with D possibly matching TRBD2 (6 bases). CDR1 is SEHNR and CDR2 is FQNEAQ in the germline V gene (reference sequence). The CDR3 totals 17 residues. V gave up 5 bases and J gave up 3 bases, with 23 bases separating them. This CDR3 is CASSINPNPGTRYEQYF. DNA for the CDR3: TGTGCCAGCAGCATTAACCCCAACCCGGGGACTCGCTACGAGCAGTACTTC.

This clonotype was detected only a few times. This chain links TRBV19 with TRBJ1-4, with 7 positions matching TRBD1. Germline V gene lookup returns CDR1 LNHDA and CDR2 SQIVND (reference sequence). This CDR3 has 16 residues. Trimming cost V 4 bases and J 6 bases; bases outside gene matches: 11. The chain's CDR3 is CASSTGGATYYEKLFF. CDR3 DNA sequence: TGTGCCAGTAGTACAGGGGGGGCGACCTACTATGAAAAACTGTTTTTT.

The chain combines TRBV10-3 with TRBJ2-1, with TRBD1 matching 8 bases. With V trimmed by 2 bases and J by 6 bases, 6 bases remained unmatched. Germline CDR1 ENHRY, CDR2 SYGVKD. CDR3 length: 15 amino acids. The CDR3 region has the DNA TGTGCCATCAGTGAGGGGAACAGGGGGACCAATGAGCAGTTCTTC. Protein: CAISEGNRGTNEQFF.

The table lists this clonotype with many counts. The CDR3 region is CASSFSMWTLDEQFF. Here the CDR3 DNA reads TGCGCCAGCAGCTTCTCAATGTGGACTCTCGATGAGCAGTTCTTC. The gene calls are TRBV5-1 and TRBJ2-1, with a possible D match to TRBD2 (5 bases). Trimming cost V 2 bases and J 8 bases, with 17 bases left between them. The CDR3 is 15 residues long. Germline lookup yields CDR1 SGHRS and CDR2 YFSETQ.

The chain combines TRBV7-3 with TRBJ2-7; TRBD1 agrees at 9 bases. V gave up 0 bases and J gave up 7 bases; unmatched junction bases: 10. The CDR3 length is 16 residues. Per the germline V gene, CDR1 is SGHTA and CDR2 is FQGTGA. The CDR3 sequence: CASSLTPRTGVGEQYF. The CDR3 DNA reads TGTGCCAGCAGCTTAACCCCCCGGACAGGGGTGGGGGAGCAGTACTTC.

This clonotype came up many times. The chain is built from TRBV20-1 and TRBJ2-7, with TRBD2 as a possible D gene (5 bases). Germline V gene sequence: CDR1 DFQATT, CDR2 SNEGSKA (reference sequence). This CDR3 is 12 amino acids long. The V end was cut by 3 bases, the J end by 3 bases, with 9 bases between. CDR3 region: CSASDGVYEQYF. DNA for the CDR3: TGCAGTGCTAGTGACGGGGTCTACGAGCAGTACTTC.

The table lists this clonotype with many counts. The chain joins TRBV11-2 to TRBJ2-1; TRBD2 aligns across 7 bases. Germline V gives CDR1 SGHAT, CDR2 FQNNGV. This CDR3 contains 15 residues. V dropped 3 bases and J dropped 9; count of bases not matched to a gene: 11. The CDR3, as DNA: TGTGCCAGCAGCTTGGGAGGGAGTCGTACAGGTGAGCAGTTCTTC. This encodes CASSLGGSRTGEQFF.